One TCR beta chain is described in this entry. Its antigen is not identified. The DNA ends 3 residues before the CDR3 does, and the rest of the CDR3 is filled in from the germline J gene. Assay used: immunoSEQ multiplex PCR; TCRdb lists only in-frame clones, some missing. The sample table includes 46,000 or so clones. The data originate from a study of T cells in women clearing cervical HPV infection. Study details: Control women cleared a single incident HPV16 infection within 12 months.

Study outcomes and limitations: Cases carried less TRBV6-7 than controls: roughly 0.11% versus 0.16%.

Trimming cost V 5 bases and J 6 bases, with 20 bases left between them. Germline assignment: CDR1 GTSNPN and CDR2 SVGIG (reference sequence). The length of the CDR3 is 14 residues. The chain links TRBV30 to TRBJ2-7; D might be TRBD1 (6 bases). The clonotype originates from a woman between 18 and 70 years old with a cervical HPV16 infection that either progressed to CIN3+ or cleared (not recorded which). The sample taken for sequencing was blood buffy coat. This CDR3 reads CAWRKTGIFGEQYF. The CDR3 DNA, read in part, is TGTGCCTGGCGCAAAACAGGGATCTTTGGCGAG.